This passage covers 3 T cell receptor beta chains from one sample sequenced in a study of blood T cell repertoires in COVID-19. Data came from immunoSEQ multiplex PCR; TCRdb stores just in-frame clones and leaves some out. In the table there are 210,000 or so clones, 80% to 90% of which are singletons. The material sequenced was peripheral blood. These receptors came from a woman in her fifties or sixties with active or convalescent COVID-19.

This clone came up once. This chain links TRBV28 with TRBJ2-2; the match to TRBD1 covers 7 bases. V was pared by 3 bases and J by 4 bases, with 8 bases of the junction left unmatched. This CDR3 spans 16 amino acids. Germline V gene sequence: CDR1 MDHEN, CDR2 SYDVKM. CDR3 loop: CASSLLRGQGTGELFF. CDR3 bases: TGTGCCAGCAGTTTGTTAAGGGGGCAAGGCACCGGGGAGCTGTTTTTT.

This rearrangement joins TRBV15 to TRBJ2-5; D gene ambiguous. Trimming took 0 bases from V and 1 from J, leaving 6 bases between them. The V gene's germline CDR1 is LNHNV and CDR2 YYDKDF (reference sequence). The CDR3 sequence is 14 residues long. Here the CDR3 reads CATSRDSLQETQYF. The CDR3 DNA is TGTGCCACCAGCAGAGACAGTCTCCAAGAGACCCAGTACTTC.

This clone was picked up one time. This chain uses TRBV24-1 with TRBJ2-3, with 9 bases lining up with TRBD1. The ends lost 4 bases at V and 5 bases at J; junction bases unmatched: 6. The CDR3 contains 15 residues. Germline CDR1 and CDR2: KGHDR and SFDVKD. The CDR3 protein is CATSDPGQGRDTQYF. The CDR3 bases are TGTGCCACCAGTGACCCGGGACAGGGTCGAGATACGCAGTATTTT.